This T cell receptor beta chain emerged from a study of T cells in Graves' hyperthyroidism and ophthalmopathy. Study-wide results and caveats: Median prediction lead before ophthalmopathy onset was 6.5 months with the model. The blood repertoire included most of the expanded thyroid clonotypes above 0.001.

RNA transcripts provided the source from which TCR beta CDR3 regions were amplified. The HTBI primer set was used in a first-round RT-PCR of the TCR CDR3. One entry per CDR3 protein results from TCRdb running MiXCR on the multiplex PCR reads. The sample has 650,000 to 750,000 distinct CDR3 sequences; approximately 14% are singletons. This clonotype was observed many times. The antigen is unknown. Germline CDR1 DFQATT, CDR2 SNEGSKA (reference sequence). The CDR3 sequence is 14 residues long. V was pared by 6 bases and J by 3 bases, with 15 bases between. Across 18 months, stable Graves' hyperthyroidism was marked by no progression to ophthalmopathy. Lactation, pregnancy, other autoimmune disease or uncontrolled infection excluded patients.

The V call is TRBV20-1, the J call TRBJ2-1; D uncertain. Material: blood. The clonotype comes from a woman aged 18-29 years with Graves' hyperthyroidism. CDR3 sequence reads: CSALLWPNYNEQFF. The CDR3 DNA is TGCAGTGCCCTTCTCTGGCCGAACTACAATGAGCAGTTCTTC.